This is a list of T cell receptor beta chains from one sample in a study of cytomegalovirus exposure and HLA in healthy donors. Generated by immunoSEQ multiplex PCR, the TCRdb table keeps only in-frame clones and is missing some. This sample has about 250,000 clones, with about 87% found just once. The source material was PBMCs. The receptors shown here come from a man younger than 30 in good health and CMV-seronegative. Both conserved end residues are part of each CDR3. The D gene is left open where the match is weak. Clone size is stated in some rows and not others, as once, few, many or a class when expanded.

j_gene: TRBJ1-1
v_gene: TRBV4-1
d_gene: -
abundance: -
CDR3aa: CASSLESGTEAFF
CDR3nt: TGCGCCAGCAGCCTAGAGTCGGGCACTGAAGCTTTCTTT

j_gene: TRBJ2-7
v_gene: TRBV5-1
d_gene: TRBD1
abundance: -
CDR3aa: CASTPYPGQGRSEQYF
CDR3nt: TGCGCCAGCACCCCATACCCGGGACAGGGTCGATCCGAGCAGTACTTC

j_gene: TRBJ2-5
v_gene: TRBV4-3
d_gene: -
abundance: -
CDR3aa: CASSQDPRQGETQYF
CDR3nt: TGCGCCAGCAGCCAAGATCCTCGTCAGGGGGAGACCCAGTACTTC

j_gene: TRBJ1-4
v_gene: TRBV6-5
d_gene: -
abundance: -
CDR3aa: CASSYSGGVHEKLFF
CDR3nt: TGTGCCAGCAGTTACTCTGGCGGGGTCCATGAAAAACTGTTTTTT

j_gene: TRBJ2-3
v_gene: TRBV28
d_gene: TRBD1
abundance: -
CDR3aa: CATLTGGAGDTQYF
CDR3nt: TGTGCCACCCTGACAGGGGGCGCTGGAGATACGCAGTATTTT

j_gene: TRBJ2-5
v_gene: TRBV2
d_gene: -
abundance: -
CDR3aa: CASRSEVGTQYF
CDR3nt: TGTGCCAGCAGGAGCGAGGTGGGGACCCAGTACTTC

j_gene: TRBJ2-6
v_gene: TRBV18
d_gene: -
abundance: -
CDR3aa: CASSPAQGRMAGANVLTF
CDR3nt: TGTGCCAGCTCACCGGCGCAGGGAAGGATGGCTGGGGCCAACGTCCTGACTTTC

j_gene: TRBJ2-7
v_gene: TRBV2
d_gene: TRBD1
abundance: -
CDR3aa: CASSLYRDSSYEQYF
CDR3nt: TGTGCCAGCAGCCTCTACCGGGACAGCTCCTACGAGCAGTACTTC

j_gene: TRBJ2-7
v_gene: TRBV30
d_gene: -
abundance: -
CDR3aa: CAWSVTGYEQYF
CDR3nt: TGTGCCTGGAGTGTAACAGGTTACGAGCAGTACTTC

j_gene: TRBJ1-1
v_gene: TRBV6-5
d_gene: -
abundance: -
CDR3aa: CASCQGTEAFF
CDR3nt: TGTGCCAGCTGCCAGGGCACTGAAGCTTTCTTT

j_gene: TRBJ2-7
v_gene: TRBV6-1
d_gene: TRBD2
abundance: -
CDR3aa: CASSEGAGLAVQVEQYF
CDR3nt: TGTGCCAGCAGTGAGGGGGCGGGACTAGCGGTTCAAGTCGAGCAGTACTTC

j_gene: TRBJ2-2
v_gene: TRBV7-2
d_gene: -
abundance: -
CDR3aa: CASSLRGFTGELFF
CDR3nt: TGTGCCAGCAGCTTACGAGGGTTCACCGGGGAGCTGTTTTTT

j_gene: TRBJ2-2
v_gene: TRBV5-1
d_gene: -
abundance: -
CDR3aa: CASSLDSANTGELFF
CDR3nt: TGCGCCAGCAGCCTAGACAGCGCGAACACCGGGGAGCTGTTTTTT

j_gene: TRBJ1-1
v_gene: TRBV5-1
d_gene: TRBD1
abundance: once
CDR3aa: CASSPRQGMDTEAFF
CDR3nt: TGCGCCAGCAGCCCCCGACAGGGGATGGACACTGAAGCTTTCTTT

j_gene: TRBJ1-5
v_gene: TRBV27
d_gene: TRBD1
abundance: -
CDR3aa: CASSLWVGTGLDQPQHF
CDR3nt: TGTGCCAGCAGTTTATGGGTTGGGACAGGGCTGGATCAGCCCCAGCATTTT

j_gene: TRBJ2-5
v_gene: TRBV6-4
d_gene: -
abundance: -
CDR3aa: CASSDGASQYF
CDR3nt: TGTGCCAGCAGTGACGGGGCAAGCCAGTACTTC

j_gene: TRBJ1-2
v_gene: TRBV6-5
d_gene: -
abundance: -
CDR3aa: CASSYTLGRGSGYTF
CDR3nt: TGTGCCAGCAGTTATACTCTGGGCAGGGGAAGCGGCTACACCTTC

j_gene: TRBJ2-5
v_gene: TRBV6-6
d_gene: -
abundance: -
CDR3aa: CASSYGRQETQYF
CDR3nt: TGTGCCAGCAGTTACGGCAGACAAGAGACCCAGTACTTC

j_gene: TRBJ1-1
v_gene: TRBV5-1
d_gene: -
abundance: -
CDR3aa: CASSFIGGEAFF
CDR3nt: TGCGCCAGCAGCTTTATAGGAGGGGAAGCTTTCTTT

j_gene: TRBJ2-2
v_gene: TRBV2
d_gene: -
abundance: once
CDR3aa: CASSGTGSTGELFF
CDR3nt: TGTGCCAGCAGTGGGACTGGGAGCACCGGGGAGCTGTTTTTT

j_gene: TRBJ2-7
v_gene: TRBV11-2
d_gene: -
abundance: -
CDR3aa: CASSLETRGEQYF
CDR3nt: TGTGCCAGCAGCCTAGAAACTCGCGGCGAGCAGTACTTC

j_gene: TRBJ1-2
v_gene: TRBV14
d_gene: -
abundance: -
CDR3aa: CASSQTANYGYTF
CDR3nt: TGTGCCAGCAGCCAGACAGCGAATTATGGCTACACCTTC

j_gene: TRBJ2-2
v_gene: TRBV27
d_gene: -
abundance: -
CDR3aa: CASIKWSTGELFF
CDR3nt: TGTGCCAGCATCAAGTGGAGCACCGGGGAGCTGTTTTTT

j_gene: TRBJ1-5
v_gene: TRBV4-1
d_gene: -
abundance: -
CDR3aa: CASSHGVAGNQPQHF
CDR3nt: TGCGCCAGCAGCCACGGAGTGGCCGGCAATCAGCCCCAGCATTTT

j_gene: TRBJ1-1
v_gene: TRBV10-3
d_gene: -
abundance: -
CDR3aa: CAISETGPRVNTEAFF
CDR3nt: TGTGCCATCAGTGAGACAGGGCCGCGGGTGAACACTGAAGCTTTCTTT

j_gene: TRBJ2-3
v_gene: TRBV5-8
d_gene: TRBD1
abundance: -
CDR3aa: CASSLPGGSKDTQYF
CDR3nt: TGTGCCAGCAGCTTGCCAGGGGGCTCGAAAGATACGCAGTATTTT

j_gene: TRBJ2-5
v_gene: TRBV4-3
d_gene: -
abundance: -
CDR3aa: CASSQAYSGTQYF
CDR3nt: TGCGCCAGCAGCCAAGCATATAGCGGGACCCAGTACTTC

j_gene: TRBJ1-2
v_gene: TRBV10-1
d_gene: -
abundance: -
CDR3aa: CASSDFLVGAALGGYTF
CDR3nt: TGCGCCAGCAGTGATTTTCTGGTGGGTGCAGCGCTCGGCGGCTACACCTTC

j_gene: TRBJ2-2
v_gene: TRBV4-2
d_gene: TRBD1
abundance: -
CDR3aa: CASSQGPGTGGTGELFF
CDR3nt: TGTGCCAGCAGCCAGGGCCCTGGGACAGGGGGCACCGGGGAGCTGTTTTTT

j_gene: TRBJ1-5
v_gene: TRBV19
d_gene: TRBD1
abundance: few
CDR3aa: CASSGDTGGGNQPQHF
CDR3nt: TGTGCCAGTAGTGGTGACACAGGGGGCGGCAATCAGCCCCAGCATTTT

j_gene: TRBJ2-5
v_gene: TRBV2
d_gene: TRBD2
abundance: -
CDR3aa: CASRELAGGQETQYF
CDR3nt: TGTGCCAGCAGAGAACTAGCGGGAGGGCAAGAGACCCAGTACTTC

j_gene: TRBJ1-6
v_gene: TRBV4-3
d_gene: -
abundance: -
CDR3aa: CASSQELGQASSPLHF
CDR3nt: TGCGCCAGCAGCCAAGAGTTAGGACAAGCTTCATCACCCCTCCACTTT